This T cell receptor beta chain came from a study of regulatory T cells in long-lasting Graves disease (dated by TCRdb to the early 2020s). For context, the study as a whole: Patients with newly diagnosed Graves' disease had been on antithyroid drugs for under 3 months. TCR sequencing covered roughly 13 persistent and approximately 20 newly diagnosed Graves' disease patients, about 35 samples in total. Persistent Graves' disease patients were compared with newly diagnosed Graves' disease patients by peripheral blood TCR sequencing and RNA sequencing. The study was registered as a clinical trial and conducted in China.

CDR1 and CDR2 (SGHRS, YFSETQ) derive from the germline V gene. The junction carries 10 bases between V and J, which are trimmed by 0 bases and 4 bases respectively. Its CDR3 holds 14 amino acids, cysteine through phenylalanine. The CDR3 DNA has 42 bases and is translated from base 1. What the research found in general, with its limitations: Compared with newly diagnosed patients, patients with persistent Graves' disease had lower TCR Shannon entropy and fewer highly expanded clones, which suggests clonal expansion. Preferential use of TRBV28, TRBJ1-2 and TRBJ2-5 was observed in persistent disease, whereas TRBV20-1 and TRBJ2-1 were favored in newly diagnosed disease. Sequencing and analysis were restricted to the TCR beta chain. The authors noted that the small sample size was a limitation that may lower accuracy. Persistent patients shared more public clonotypes among themselves (around 2,500) than newly diagnosed patients did (more than 950). Only peripheral blood was studied, because thyroid tissue, the primary lesion, was inaccessible.

The time point label, read with the paper, signifies: newly diagnosed GD, antithyroid drugs for less than 3 months. For both TCR sequencing and RNA sequencing, RNA was extracted from PBMCs in TRIzol. Graves' disease was diagnosed according to American Thyroid Association guidelines. Patients were recruited from an endocrinology department in Xi'an, China. Each patient gave approximately 10 milliliters of peripheral blood, collected in an EDTA anticoagulant tube. PBMCs were isolated by Ficoll Paque Plus density gradient separation without further T cell sorting. An Agilent 2100 Bioanalyzer and agarose gel were used to assess RNA quality, and a NanoDrop 2000 was used to measure RNA concentration. This clonotype was counted many times. There is no known antigen for this receptor. One base away there is no much larger clone; base qualities are not given. The receptor library was made with multiplex PCR. The sample was run on an Illumina HiSeq 4000. iRepertoire HTBI primers and Arm-PCR amplification of CDR3 regions were used to construct TCR beta libraries. Gel purification was performed on PCR products prior to sequencing. The study's processing was this. Gene usage analysis of CDR3 amino acid clonotypes used the 62 TRBV and more than 13 TRBJ segments found across samples. COPE and FqMerger were used to merge filtered high-quality paired reads into contigs. BLAST was used to align contigs to IMGT TRBV, TRBD and TRBJ reference genes, and CDR3 was defined according to IMGT. Any clonotype with a frequency above 0.1% was counted as a highly expanded clone. Repertoire diversity was measured by Shannon entropy, and V-J evenness by the Gini coefficient. A clonotype was considered public if more than one individual shared it. TCRdb redid the processing of the public reads, applying fastp at Q25 and MiXCR, and retained in-frame beta chains. Every entry covers one CDR3 protein and lists the most common genes and DNA from its rows. The V and J calls were determined by TCRdb, not by the authors. This sample gives approximately 230,000 distinct CDR3 sequences in total; about a sixth of them show up just once. Of the sample, more than 20% falls within the top ten clones.

Sequencing used peripheral blood mononuclear cells (PBMCs), obtained at new diagnosis, from a patient treated with antithyroid drugs. This receptor was taken from a female donor with Graves disease. The sequence is built from TRBV5-1 and TRBJ1-2; the D gene is not confidently resolved. The DNA is as follows: TGCGCCAGCAGCTTGGAATCGGCCAGCTATGGCTACACCTTC. This yields the protein CASSLESASYGYTF.